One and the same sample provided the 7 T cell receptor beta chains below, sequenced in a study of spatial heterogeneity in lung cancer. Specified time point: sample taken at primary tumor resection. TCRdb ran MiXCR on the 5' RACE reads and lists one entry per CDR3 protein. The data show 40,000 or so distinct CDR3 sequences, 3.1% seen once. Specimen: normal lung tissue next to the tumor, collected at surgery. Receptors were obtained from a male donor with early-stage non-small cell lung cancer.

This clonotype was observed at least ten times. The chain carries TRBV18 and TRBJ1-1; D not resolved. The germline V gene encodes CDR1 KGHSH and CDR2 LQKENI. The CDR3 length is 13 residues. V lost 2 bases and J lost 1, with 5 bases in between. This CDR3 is CASSPAENTEAFF. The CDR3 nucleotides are TGTGCCAGCTCACCAGCAGAGAACACTGAAGCTTTCTTT. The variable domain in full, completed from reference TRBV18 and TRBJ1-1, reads NAGVMQNPRHLVRRRGQEARLRCSPMKGHSHVYWYRQLPEEGLKFMVYLQKENIIDESGMPKERFSAEFPKEGPSILRIQQVVRGDSAAYFCASSPAENTEAFFGQGTRLTVV.

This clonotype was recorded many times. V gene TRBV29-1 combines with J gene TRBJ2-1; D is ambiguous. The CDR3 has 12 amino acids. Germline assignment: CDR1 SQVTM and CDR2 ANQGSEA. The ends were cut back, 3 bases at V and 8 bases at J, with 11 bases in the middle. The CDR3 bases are TGCAGCGTTGAGGGGTCTTCGGATGAGCAGTTCTTC. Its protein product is CSVEGSSDEQFF.

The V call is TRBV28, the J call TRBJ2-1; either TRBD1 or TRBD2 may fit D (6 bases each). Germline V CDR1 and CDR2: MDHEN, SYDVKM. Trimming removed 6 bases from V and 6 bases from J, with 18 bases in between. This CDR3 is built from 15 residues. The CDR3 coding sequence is TGTGCCAGCAGAACCCTTTGGGGGGCGGTCAATGAGCAGTTCTTC. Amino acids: CASRTLWGAVNEQFF.

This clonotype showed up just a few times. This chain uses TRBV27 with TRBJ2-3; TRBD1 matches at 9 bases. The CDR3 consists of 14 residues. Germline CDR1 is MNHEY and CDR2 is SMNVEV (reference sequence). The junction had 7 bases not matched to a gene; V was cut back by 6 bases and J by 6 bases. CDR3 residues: CASRWTGAGDTQYF. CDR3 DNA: TGTGCCAGCAGGTGGACAGGGGCGGGGGATACGCAGTATTTT.

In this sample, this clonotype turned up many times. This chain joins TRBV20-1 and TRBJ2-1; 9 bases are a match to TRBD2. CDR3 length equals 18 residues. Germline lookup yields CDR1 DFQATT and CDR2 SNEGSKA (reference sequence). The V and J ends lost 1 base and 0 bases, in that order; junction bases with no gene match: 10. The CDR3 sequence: CSARALSASGISYNEQFF. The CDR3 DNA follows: TGCAGTGCTAGAGCCTTATCGGCTAGCGGGATCTCCTACAATGAGCAGTTCTTC.

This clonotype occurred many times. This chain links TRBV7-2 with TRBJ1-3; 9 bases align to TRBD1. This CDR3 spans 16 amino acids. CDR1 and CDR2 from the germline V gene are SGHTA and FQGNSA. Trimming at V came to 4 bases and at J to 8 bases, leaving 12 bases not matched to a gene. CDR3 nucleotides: TGTGCCAGCAGCTCTCTTCTCACAGGGGGCGCGGACACCATATATTTT. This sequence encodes CASSSLLTGGADTIYF.

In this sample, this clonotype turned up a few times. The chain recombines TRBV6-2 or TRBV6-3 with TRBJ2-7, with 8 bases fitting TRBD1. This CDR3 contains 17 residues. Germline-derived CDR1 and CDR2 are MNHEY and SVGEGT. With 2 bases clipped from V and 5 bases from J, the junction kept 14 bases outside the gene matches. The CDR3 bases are TGTGCCAGCAGTTACGTCAGGGGGCGTCTCGTAGCTGACGAGCAGTACTTC. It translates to CASSYVRGRLVADEQYF.